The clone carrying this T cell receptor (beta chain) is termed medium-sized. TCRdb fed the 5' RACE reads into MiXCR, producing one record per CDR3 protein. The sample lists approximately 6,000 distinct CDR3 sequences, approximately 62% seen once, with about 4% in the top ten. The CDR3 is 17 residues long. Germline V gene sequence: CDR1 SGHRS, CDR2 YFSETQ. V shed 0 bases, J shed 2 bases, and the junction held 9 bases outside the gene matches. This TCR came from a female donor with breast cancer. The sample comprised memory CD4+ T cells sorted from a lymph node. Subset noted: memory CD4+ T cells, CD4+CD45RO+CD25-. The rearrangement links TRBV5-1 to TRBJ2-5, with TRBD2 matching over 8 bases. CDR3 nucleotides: TGCGCCAGCAGCTTGGCCCCCGGGACTAGGAGTCAAGAGACCCAGTACTTC. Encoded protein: CASSLAPGTRSQETQYF.